What follows describes a single T cell receptor (beta chain). What it binds is not known. Extraction and reverse transcription of RNA yielded cDNA as the sequencing template. Profiled with immunoSEQ multiplex PCR; TCRdb holds only in-frame clones, not every one. The profile covers roughly 190,000 clones, with about three fifths appearing a single time and around 0.7% taken by the ten largest. Documented treatment: oral pan-JAK inhibitor, 5-10 mg twice daily. Researchers took lesional scalp punch biopsies and peripheral blood from people who were alopecia areata patients. Sorted populations comprised CD4+ and CD8+ T cells obtained from PBMCs. V was clipped by 6 bases and J by 8 bases, with 13 bases between them. The CDR3 sequence is 11 residues long. In germline, CDR1 is DFQATT, CDR2 SNEGSKA (reference sequence). This entry belongs to a study of CD8+ T cells in alopecia areata. Background on the study: Treated patients were given 5 to 10 mg oral tofacitinib twice daily. Study-level results: Expanded CD8+ clones among the top 100, and scalp clonality, were significantly decreased by tofacitinib.

This receptor was identified in a human donor with alopecia areata. This chain links TRBV20-1 with TRBJ1-2, with a possible D match to TRBD1 (5 bases). Sequencing used CD4+ T cells sorted from blood, obtained at week 4, from a patient treated with tofacitinib. The CDR3 sequence is CSAWDRQGYTF. In nucleotides, the CDR3 is TGCAGTGCCTGGGACCGGCAGGGCTACACCTTC.